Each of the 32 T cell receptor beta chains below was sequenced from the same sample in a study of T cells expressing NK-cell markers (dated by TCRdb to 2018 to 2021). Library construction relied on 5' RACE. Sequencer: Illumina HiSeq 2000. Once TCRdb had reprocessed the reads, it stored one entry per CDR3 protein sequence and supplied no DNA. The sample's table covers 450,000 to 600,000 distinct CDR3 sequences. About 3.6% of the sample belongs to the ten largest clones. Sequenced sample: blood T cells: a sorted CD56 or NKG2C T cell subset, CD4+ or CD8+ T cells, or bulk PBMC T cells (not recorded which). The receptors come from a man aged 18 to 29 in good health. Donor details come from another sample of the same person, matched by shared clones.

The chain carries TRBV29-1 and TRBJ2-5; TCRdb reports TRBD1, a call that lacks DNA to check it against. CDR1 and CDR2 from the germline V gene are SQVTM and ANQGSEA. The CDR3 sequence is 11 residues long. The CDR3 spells CSVQGLETQYF.

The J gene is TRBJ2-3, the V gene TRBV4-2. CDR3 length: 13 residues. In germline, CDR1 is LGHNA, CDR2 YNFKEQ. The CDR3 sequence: CASSQDGQDTQYF.

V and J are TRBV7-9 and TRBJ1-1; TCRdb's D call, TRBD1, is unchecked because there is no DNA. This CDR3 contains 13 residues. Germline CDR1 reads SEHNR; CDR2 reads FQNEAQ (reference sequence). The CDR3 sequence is CASSMGGKTEAFF.

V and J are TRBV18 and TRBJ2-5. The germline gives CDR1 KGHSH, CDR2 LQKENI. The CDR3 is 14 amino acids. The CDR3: CASSPNHIQETQYF.

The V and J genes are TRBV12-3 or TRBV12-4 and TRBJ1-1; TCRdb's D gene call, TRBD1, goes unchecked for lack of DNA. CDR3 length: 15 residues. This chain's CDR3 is CASSQGGSLHTEAFF.

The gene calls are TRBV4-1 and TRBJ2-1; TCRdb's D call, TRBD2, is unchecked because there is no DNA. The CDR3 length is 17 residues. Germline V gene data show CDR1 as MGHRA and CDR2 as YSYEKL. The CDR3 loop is CASSHGASGSRGDEQFF.

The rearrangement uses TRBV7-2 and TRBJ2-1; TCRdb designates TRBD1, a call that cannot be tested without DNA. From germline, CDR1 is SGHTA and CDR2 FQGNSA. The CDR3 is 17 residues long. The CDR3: CASSPGTLRSSYNEQFF.

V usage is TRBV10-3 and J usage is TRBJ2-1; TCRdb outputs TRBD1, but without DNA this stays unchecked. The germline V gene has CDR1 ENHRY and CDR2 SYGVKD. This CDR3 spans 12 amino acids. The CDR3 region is CAISTGTDEQFF.

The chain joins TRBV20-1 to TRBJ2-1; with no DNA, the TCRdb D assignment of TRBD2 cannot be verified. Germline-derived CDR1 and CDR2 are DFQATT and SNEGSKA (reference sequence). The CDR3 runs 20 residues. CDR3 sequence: CSARGTRGLAGNNLYNEQFF.

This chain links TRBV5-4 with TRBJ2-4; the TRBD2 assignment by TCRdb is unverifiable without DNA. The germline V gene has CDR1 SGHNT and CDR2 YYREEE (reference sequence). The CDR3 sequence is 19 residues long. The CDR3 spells CASSLVLAGGPVSKNIQYF.

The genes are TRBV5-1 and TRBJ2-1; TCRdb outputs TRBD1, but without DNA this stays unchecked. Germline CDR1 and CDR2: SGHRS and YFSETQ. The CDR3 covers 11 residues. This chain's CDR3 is CASQGGREQFF.

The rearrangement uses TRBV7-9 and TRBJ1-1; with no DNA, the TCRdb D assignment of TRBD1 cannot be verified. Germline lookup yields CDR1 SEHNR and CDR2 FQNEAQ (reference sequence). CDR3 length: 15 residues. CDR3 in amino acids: CASSFGQGPNTEAFF.

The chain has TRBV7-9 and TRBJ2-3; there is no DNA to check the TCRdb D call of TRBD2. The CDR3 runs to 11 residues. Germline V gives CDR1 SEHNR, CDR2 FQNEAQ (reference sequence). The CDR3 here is CASIPLDTQYF.

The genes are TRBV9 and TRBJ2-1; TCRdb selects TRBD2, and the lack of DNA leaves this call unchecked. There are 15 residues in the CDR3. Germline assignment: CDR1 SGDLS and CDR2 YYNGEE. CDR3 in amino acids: CASSVGGSAGNEQFF. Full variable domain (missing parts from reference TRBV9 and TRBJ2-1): DSGVTQTPKHLITATGQRVTLRCSPRSGDLSVYWYQQSLDQGLQFLIQYYNGEERAKGNILERFSAQQFPDLHSELNLSSLELGDSALYFCASSVGGSAGNEQFFGPGTRLTVL.

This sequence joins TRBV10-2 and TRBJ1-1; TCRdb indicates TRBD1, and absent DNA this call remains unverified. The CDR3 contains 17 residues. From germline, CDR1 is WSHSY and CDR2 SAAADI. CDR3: CASSEPWIGGKSTEAFF.

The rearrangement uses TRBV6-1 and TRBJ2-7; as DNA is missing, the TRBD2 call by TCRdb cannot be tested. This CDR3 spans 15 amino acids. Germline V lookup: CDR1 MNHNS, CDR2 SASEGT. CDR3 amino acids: CASRQFLAGGNEQYF.

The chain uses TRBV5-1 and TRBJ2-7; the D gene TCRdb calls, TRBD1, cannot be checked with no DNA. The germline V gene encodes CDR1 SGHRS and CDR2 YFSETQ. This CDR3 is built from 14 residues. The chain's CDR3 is CASSGARTTYEQYF. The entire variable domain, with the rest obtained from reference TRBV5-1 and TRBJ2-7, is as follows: KAGVTQTPRYLIKTRGQQVTLSCSPISGHRSVSWYQQTPGQGLQFLFEYFSETQRNKGNFPGRFSGRQFSNSRSEMNVSTLELGDSALYLCASSGARTTYEQYFGPGTRLTVT.

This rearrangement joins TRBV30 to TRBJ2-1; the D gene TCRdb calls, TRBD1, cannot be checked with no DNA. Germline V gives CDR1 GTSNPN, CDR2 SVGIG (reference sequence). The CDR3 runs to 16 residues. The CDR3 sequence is CAWNGPLGGTNNEQFF.

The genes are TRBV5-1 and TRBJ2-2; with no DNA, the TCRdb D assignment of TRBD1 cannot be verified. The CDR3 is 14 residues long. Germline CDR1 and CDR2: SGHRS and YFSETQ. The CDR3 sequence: CASTRLGDTGELFF.

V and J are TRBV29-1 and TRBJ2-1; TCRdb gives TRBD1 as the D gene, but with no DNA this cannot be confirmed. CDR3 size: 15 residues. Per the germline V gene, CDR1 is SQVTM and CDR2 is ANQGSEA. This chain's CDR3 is CSVEPQGLPYNEQFF.

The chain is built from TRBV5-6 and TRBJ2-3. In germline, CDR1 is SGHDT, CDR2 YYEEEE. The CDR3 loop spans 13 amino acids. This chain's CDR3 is CASSLVEVDTQYF.

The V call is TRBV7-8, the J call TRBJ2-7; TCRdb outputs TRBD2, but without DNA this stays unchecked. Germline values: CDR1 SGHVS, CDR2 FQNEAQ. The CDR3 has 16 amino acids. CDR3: CASSLAGGELVYEQYF.

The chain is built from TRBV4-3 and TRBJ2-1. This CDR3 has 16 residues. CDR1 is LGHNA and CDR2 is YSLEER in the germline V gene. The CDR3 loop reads CASSQDRPNAGHEQFF.

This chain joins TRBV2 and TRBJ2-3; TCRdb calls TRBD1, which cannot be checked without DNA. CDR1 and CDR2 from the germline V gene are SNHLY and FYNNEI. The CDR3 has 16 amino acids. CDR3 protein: CASSEWGGQKPDTQYF. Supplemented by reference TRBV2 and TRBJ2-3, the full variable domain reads EPEVTQTPSHQVTQMGQEVILRCVPISNHLYFYWYRQILGQKVEFLVSFYNNEISEKSEIFDDQFSVERPDGSNFTLKIRSTKLEDSAMYFCASSEWGGQKPDTQYFGPGTRLTVL.

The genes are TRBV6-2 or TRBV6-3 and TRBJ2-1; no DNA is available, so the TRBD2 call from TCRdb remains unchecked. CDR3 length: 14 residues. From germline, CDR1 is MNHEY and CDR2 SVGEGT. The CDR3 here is CAISKGTSANEQFF.

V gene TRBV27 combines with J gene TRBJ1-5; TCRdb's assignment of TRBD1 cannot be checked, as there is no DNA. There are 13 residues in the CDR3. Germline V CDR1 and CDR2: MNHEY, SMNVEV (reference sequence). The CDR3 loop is CASSTEDRQPQHF.

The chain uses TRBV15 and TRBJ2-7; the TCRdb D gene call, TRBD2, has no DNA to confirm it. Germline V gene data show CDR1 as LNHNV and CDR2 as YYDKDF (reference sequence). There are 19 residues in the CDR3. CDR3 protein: CATSRDGGTGTSGNYEQYF.

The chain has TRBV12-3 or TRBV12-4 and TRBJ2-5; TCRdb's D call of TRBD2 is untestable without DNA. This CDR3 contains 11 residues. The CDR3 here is CASSPHQTQYF.

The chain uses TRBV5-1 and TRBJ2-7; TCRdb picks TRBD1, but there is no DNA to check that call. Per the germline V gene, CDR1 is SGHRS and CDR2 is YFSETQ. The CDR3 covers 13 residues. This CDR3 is CASSFGTTYEQYF.

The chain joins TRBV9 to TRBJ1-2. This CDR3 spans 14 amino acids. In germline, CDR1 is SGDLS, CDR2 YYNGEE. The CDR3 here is CASLGREPGYGYTF. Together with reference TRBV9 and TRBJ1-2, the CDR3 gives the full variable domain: DSGVTQTPKHLITATGQRVTLRCSPRSGDLSVYWYQQSLDQGLQFLIQYYNGEERAKGNILERFSAQQFPDLHSELNLSSLELGDSALYFCASLGREPGYGYTFGSGTRLTVV.

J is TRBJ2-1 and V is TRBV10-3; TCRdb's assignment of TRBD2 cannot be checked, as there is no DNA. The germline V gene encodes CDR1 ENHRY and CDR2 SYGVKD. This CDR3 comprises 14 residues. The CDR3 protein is CAISDSGRGSEQFF.

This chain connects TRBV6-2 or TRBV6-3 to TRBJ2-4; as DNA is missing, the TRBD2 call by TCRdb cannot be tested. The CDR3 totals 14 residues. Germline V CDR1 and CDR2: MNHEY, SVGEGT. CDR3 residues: CASRATSGQNIQYF.